Given below is one TCR beta chain in context. In the authors' methods: Quantification of nucleated cells was approximated via reference gene primer amplification. Repertoires were generated with immunoSEQ multiplex PCR, while TCRdb's copy carries only in-frame clones and drops some. The D gene and trimming were derived from the DNA, and the V and J assignments and clone size from that table. This sample has tens of thousands of clones, with more than 75% found just once. The data stem from a study of blood T cell repertoires in COVID-19. Study-wide context: The origin of the acute and convalescent COVID-19 samples was the United States, Italy and Spain. PBMCs, B-cell-depleted T cells, or T cells provided the cDNA or gDNA that made up the material.

The CDR3 is 14 residues long. Germline CDR1 reads LGHDT; CDR2 reads YNNKEL (reference sequence). V was clipped by 1 base and J by 1 base, with 7 bases between them. This receptor was identified in a human donor in a cohort sampled during active COVID-19. V is TRBV3-1 (or the pseudogene TRBV3-2) and J is TRBJ2-5; D gene uncertain. Source material: peripheral blood. In DNA, the CDR3 is TGTGCCAGCAGCCAAGTTGTGGCCCAAGAGACCCAGTACTTC. Its protein is CASSQVVAQETQYF.